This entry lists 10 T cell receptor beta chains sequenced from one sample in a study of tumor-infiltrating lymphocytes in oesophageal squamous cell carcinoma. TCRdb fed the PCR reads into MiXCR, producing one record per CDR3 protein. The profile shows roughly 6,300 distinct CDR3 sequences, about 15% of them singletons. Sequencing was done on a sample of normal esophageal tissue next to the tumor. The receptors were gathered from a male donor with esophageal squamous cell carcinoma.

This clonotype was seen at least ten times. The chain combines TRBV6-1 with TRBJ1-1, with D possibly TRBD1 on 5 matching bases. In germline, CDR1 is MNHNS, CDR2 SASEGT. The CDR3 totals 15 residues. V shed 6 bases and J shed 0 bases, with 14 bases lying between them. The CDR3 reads CASRPVGAMNTEAFF. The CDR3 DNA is TGTGCCAGCAGGCCCGTAGGGGCCATGAACACTGAAGCTTTCTTT.

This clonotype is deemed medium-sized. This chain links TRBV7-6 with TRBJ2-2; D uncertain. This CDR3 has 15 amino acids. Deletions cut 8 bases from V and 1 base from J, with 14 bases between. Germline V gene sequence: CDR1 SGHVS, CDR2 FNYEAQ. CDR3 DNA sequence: TGTGCCAGCGGTAAATGGGAATTGAACACCGGGGAGCTGTTTTTT. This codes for CASGKWELNTGELFF. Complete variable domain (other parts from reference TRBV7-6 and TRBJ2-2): GAGVSQSPRYKVTKRGQDVALRCDPISGHVSLYWYRQALGQGPEFLTYFNYEAQQDKSGLPNDRFSAERPEGSISTLTIQRTEQRDSAMYRCASGKWELNTGELFFGEGSRLTVL.

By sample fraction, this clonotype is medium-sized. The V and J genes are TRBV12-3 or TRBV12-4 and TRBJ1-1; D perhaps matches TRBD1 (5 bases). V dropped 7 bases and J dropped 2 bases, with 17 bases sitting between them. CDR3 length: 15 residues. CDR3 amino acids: CASTNARQTNTEAFF. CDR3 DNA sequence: TGTGCCAGCACCAATGCCCGACAGACAAACACTGAAGCTTTCTTT.

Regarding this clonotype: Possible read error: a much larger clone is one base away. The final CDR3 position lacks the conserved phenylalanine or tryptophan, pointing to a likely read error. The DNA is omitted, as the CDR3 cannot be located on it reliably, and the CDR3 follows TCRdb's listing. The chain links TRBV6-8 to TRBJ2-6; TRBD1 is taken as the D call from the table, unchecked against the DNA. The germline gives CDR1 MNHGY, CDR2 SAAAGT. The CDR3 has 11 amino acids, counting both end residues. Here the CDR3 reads CWGNGIGDQDM.

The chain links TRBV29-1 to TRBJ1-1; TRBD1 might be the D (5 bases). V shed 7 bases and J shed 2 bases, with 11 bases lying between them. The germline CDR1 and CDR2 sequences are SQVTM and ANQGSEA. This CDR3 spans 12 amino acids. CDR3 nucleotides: TGCAGCGGCAGACAGACTAACACTGAAGCTTTCTTT. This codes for CSGRQTNTEAFF.

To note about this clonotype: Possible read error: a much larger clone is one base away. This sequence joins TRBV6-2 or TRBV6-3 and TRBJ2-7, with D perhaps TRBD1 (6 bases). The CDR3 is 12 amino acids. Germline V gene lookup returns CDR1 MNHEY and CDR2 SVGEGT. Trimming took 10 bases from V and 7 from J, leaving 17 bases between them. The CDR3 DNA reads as TGTGCCACCCGTTGGGGGCCAAATGAGCAGTACTTC. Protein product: CATRWGPNEQYF.

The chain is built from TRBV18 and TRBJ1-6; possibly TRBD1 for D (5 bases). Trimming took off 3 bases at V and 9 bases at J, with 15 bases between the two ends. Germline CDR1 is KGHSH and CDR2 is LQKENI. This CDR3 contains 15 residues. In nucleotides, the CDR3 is TGTGCCAGCTCACCCCAAAGTACAGGCCTTTCACCCCTCCACTTT. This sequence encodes CASSPQSTGLSPLHF.

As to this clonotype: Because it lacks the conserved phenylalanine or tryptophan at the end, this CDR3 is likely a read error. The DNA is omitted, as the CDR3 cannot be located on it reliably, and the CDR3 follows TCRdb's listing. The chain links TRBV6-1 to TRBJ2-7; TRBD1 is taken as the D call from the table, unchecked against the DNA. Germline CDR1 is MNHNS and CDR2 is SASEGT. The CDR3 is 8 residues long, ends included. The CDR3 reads CASSQIRT.

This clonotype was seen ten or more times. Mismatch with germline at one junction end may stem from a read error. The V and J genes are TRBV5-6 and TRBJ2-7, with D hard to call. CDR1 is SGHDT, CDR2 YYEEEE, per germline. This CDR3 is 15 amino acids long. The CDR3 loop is CASSNGPGENSPLHF. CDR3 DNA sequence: TGTGCCAGCAGCAATGGACCCGGAGAGAATTCACCCCTCCACTTC. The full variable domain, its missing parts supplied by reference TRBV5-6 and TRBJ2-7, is DAGVTQSPTHLIKTRGQQVTLRCSPKSGHDTVSWYQQALGQGPQFIFQYYEEEERQRGNFPDRFSGHQFPNYSSELNVNALLLGDSALYLCASSNGPGENSPLHFGPGTRLTVT.

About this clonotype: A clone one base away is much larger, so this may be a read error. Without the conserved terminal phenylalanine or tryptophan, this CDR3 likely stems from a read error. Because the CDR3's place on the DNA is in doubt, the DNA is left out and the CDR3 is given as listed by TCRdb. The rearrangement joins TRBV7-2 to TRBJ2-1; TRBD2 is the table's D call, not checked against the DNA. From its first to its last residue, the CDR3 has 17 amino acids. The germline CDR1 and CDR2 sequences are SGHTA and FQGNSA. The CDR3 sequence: CDSSSSLTSMAGYTFGS.